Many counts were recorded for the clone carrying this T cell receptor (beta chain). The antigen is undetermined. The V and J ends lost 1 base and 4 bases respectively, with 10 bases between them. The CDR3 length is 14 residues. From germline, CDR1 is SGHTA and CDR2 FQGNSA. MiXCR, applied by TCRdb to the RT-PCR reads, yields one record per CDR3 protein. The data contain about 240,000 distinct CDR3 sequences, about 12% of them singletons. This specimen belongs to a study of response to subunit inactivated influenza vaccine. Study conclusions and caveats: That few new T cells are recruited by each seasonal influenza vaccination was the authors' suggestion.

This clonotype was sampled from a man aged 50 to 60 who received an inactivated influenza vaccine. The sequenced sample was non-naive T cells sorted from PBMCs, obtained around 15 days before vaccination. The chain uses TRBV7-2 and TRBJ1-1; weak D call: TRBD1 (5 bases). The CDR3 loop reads CASSLGGPATEAFF. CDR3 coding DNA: TGTGCCAGCAGCTTAGGGGGACCTGCCACTGAAGCTTTCTTT.